One sample yielded the 17 T cell receptor beta chains listed below, sequenced in a study of cytomegalovirus exposure and HLA in healthy donors listed by TCRdb under 2017. Libraries were made using the immunoSEQ multiplex PCR assay. The multiplex PCR relied on a mix of 60 forward primers for TCR Vbeta segments and 13 reverse primers for TCR Jbeta segments. Not all clones reach the TCRdb copy of this immuneACCESS table, which keeps in-frame sequences only. Checked studies attribute under half of the gap to unresolved V genes and leave the rest unexplained. The sample includes about 160,000 clones, with approximately 72% observed a single time. 7% to 7.5% of the sample rests with the top ten. Sequenced material: PBMCs. These receptor sequences come from a man aged 40-49 years in good health and CMV-seropositive.

The V and J genes are TRBV9 and TRBJ2-1, with D perhaps TRBD2 (7 bases). The V end was cut by 0 bases, the J end by 2 bases, with 9 bases between. From germline, CDR1 is SGDLS and CDR2 YYNGEE. The CDR3 spans 15 residues. The CDR3 region has the DNA TGTGCCAGCAGCGTAGACGGGGGGCCCTACAATGAGCAGTTCTTC. Translating gives CASSVDGGPYNEQFF. Drawing the rest from reference TRBV9 and TRBJ2-1, the complete variable domain is DSGVTQTPKHLITATGQRVTLRCSPRSGDLSVYWYQQSLDQGLQFLIQYYNGEERAKGNILERFSAQQFPDLHSELNLSSLELGDSALYFCASSVDGGPYNEQFFGPGTRLTVL.

This chain uses TRBV30 with TRBJ1-2, with a tentative D call TRBD1 (6 bases). Germline V gives CDR1 GTSNPN, CDR2 SVGIG (reference sequence). The ends were cut back, 5 bases at V and 5 bases at J, with 12 bases in the middle. This CDR3 contains 12 residues. The DNA for the CDR3 is TGTGCCTGGTCCGGGACAACTTATGGCTACACCTTC. This sequence encodes CAWSGTTYGYTF.

This clone was picked up a small number of times. The chain carries TRBV4-3 and TRBJ1-1; 11 bases are shared with TRBD1. The CDR3 spans 14 residues. The junction had 5 bases not matched to a gene; V was cut back by 5 bases and J by 6 bases. Germline CDR1 and CDR2: LGHNA and YSLEER. The CDR3: CASSFGTGGAEAFF. CDR3 DNA sequence: TGCGCCAGCAGCTTCGGGACAGGGGGTGCTGAAGCTTTCTTT.

V usage is TRBV7-6 and J usage is TRBJ2-1, with 8 nucleotides matching TRBD1. The CDR3 extends over 14 amino acids. Germline CDR1 and CDR2: SGHVS and FNYEAQ. V gave up 1 base and J gave up 6 bases; unmatched junction bases: 2. Here the CDR3 reads CASSLVTGVNEQFF. Here the CDR3 DNA reads TGTGCCAGCAGCTTAGTGACAGGGGTCAATGAGCAGTTCTTC.

The genes are TRBV2 and TRBJ2-5; the match to TRBD1 covers 8 bases. The end of the DNA fits TRBJ2-7 better, so the J call may be wrong. There are 14 residues in the CDR3. Germline V gives CDR1 SNHLY, CDR2 FYNNEI. DNA of the CDR3: TGTGCCAGCACGTCGGACAGGGTAAGAAACGAGCAGTACTTC. Translation gives CASTSDRVRNEQYF.

This clone showed up just a few times. The V gene is TRBV6-1, the J gene TRBJ2-7; possible D gene TRBD2, 5 bases. Between the trimmed V and J ends, which lost 3 bases and 6 bases, there was a span of 9 bases. Germline CDR1 reads MNHNS; CDR2 reads SASEGT. This CDR3 is built from 12 residues. DNA of the CDR3: TGTGCCAGCAGTGACCACGGAGGCGAGCAGTACTTC. Its translation is CASSDHGGEQYF.

This clone is labeled as medium-sized. In DNA, the CDR3 is TGCGCCAGCAGCACACAGGGATACAATGAGCAGTTCTTC. It codes for CASSTQGYNEQFF. The chain couples TRBV4-3 to TRBJ2-1, with D perhaps matching TRBD1 (6 bases). Germline loops: CDR1 LGHNA, CDR2 YSLEER. V was trimmed by 5 bases and J by 4 bases, leaving 9 bases between them. This CDR3 is 13 amino acids long.

J is TRBJ1-1 and V is TRBV30; TRBD1 matches at 10 bases. CDR1 and CDR2 from the germline V gene are GTSNPN and SVGIG (reference sequence). This CDR3 is built from 12 residues. J gave up 11 bases and V 3 bases, and 6 bases lay outside the gene matches. CDR3 residues: CAWSDLDRGAFF. CDR3 in DNA: TGTGCCTGGAGCGACCTGGACAGGGGGGCTTTCTTT. The complete variable domain, with remaining parts taken from reference TRBV30 and TRBJ1-1, reads SQTIHQWPATLVQPVGSPLSLECTVEGTSNPNLYWYRQAAGRGLQLLFYSVGIGQISSEVPQNLSASRPQDRQFILSSKKLLLSDSGFYLCAWSDLDRGAFFGQGTRLTVV.

The chain employs TRBV6-6 and TRBJ1-3; maybe TRBD1 (6 bases). This CDR3 has 15 amino acids. Germline CDR1 reads MNHNY; CDR2 reads SVGAGI (reference sequence). The V end lost 2 bases, the J end lost 4 bases, and 12 bases lay between the germline ends. CDR3 bases: TGTGCCAGCAGTTACCCCCAGGGGTCCGGAAACACCATATATTTT. It encodes CASSYPQGSGNTIYF.

The rearrangement uses TRBV14 and TRBJ1-2, with D unclear. CDR1 SGHDN and CDR2 FVKESK come from the germline V gene. This CDR3 is 16 amino acids long. V was cut by 0 bases and J by 2 bases, with 13 bases left in between. The CDR3 spells CASSQDLPGVNYGYTF. The CDR3 coding sequence is TGTGCCAGCAGCCAAGATCTTCCCGGGGTCAACTATGGCTACACCTTC.

V is TRBV27 and J is TRBJ1-4, with a possible D match to TRBD1 (5 bases). Trimming shortened V by 6 bases and J by 7 bases, and 12 bases separated the two germline ends. The germline gives CDR1 MNHEY, CDR2 SMNVEV (reference sequence). The CDR3 is 13 amino acids. The CDR3 DNA reads as TGTGCCAGCAGACATATCGACAGTGAAAAACTGTTTTTT. Protein: CASRHIDSEKLFF.

This clone appeared a single time. CDR3 amino acids: CASSLGGYGELFF. The CDR3 DNA is TGTGCCAGCAGCTTAGGAGGGTACGGGGAGCTGTTTTTT. V usage is TRBV11-1 and J usage is TRBJ2-2; TRBD2 is a possible D gene (5 bases). The CDR3 loop spans 13 amino acids. V gave up 1 base and J gave up 7 bases, with 7 bases separating them. CDR1 and CDR2 (germline): SGHAT, FQDESV (reference sequence).

The rearrangement joins TRBV4-2 to TRBJ1-1, with TRBD1 identical over 9 bases. The CDR3 is 13 amino acids. Germline CDR1 is LGHNA and CDR2 is YNFKEQ. V dropped 4 bases and J dropped 10; count of bases not matched to a gene: 7. The chain's CDR3 is CASSPQGAEGAFF. The CDR3 nucleotides read TGTGCCAGCAGCCCACAGGGGGCGGAGGGAGCTTTCTTT.

This clone has more than one count but fewer than ten. The rearrangement joins TRBV7-9 to TRBJ1-2; unclear D gene. The CDR3 covers 15 residues. Germline loops: CDR1 SEHNR, CDR2 FQNEAQ (reference sequence). Trimming stripped 5 bases from V and 6 bases from J, with 19 bases between. The CDR3 sequence: CASSEWFLRADGYTF. The DNA for the CDR3 is TGTGCCAGCAGCGAGTGGTTTCTGAGGGCGGATGGCTACACCTTC.

J is TRBJ2-5 and V is TRBV2; no clear D gene. This CDR3 spans 11 amino acids. CDR1 and CDR2 from the germline V gene are SNHLY and FYNNEI. Deletions cut 8 bases from V and 5 bases from J, with 9 bases between. The CDR3 region has the DNA TGTGCCAGCGGGTTGGGCGAGACCCAGTACTTC. The encoded protein is CASGLGETQYF.

The V gene is TRBV14, the J gene TRBJ1-1; a weak D match, TRBD1 (6 bases). V gave up 4 bases and J gave up 0 bases, with 15 bases separating them. The CDR3 is 16 residues long. Per the germline V gene, CDR1 is SGHDN and CDR2 is FVKESK. For the CDR3, the DNA is TGTGCCAGCAGCCTAATCACCGGGACATTGAACACTGAAGCTTTCTTT. This codes for CASSLITGTLNTEAFF.

J is TRBJ2-7 and V is TRBV5-1; the match to TRBD1 covers 9 bases. CDR1 is SGHRS, CDR2 YFSETQ, per germline. This CDR3 contains 14 residues. V lost 9 bases to trimming and J lost 3 bases; unmatched junction nucleotides: 10. CDR3 DNA: TGCGCCACCCACCCCGGGACAGGGTTCTACGAGCAGTACTTC. Translation gives CATHPGTGFYEQYF.